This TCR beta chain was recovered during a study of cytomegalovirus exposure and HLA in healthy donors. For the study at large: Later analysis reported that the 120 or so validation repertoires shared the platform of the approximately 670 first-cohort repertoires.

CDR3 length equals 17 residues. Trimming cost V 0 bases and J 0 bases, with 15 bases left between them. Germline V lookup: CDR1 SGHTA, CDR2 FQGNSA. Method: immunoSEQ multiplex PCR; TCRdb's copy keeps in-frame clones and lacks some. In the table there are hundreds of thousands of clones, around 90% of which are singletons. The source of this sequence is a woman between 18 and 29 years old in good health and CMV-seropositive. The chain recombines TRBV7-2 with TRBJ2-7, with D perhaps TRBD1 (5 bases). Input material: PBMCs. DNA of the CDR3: TGTGCCAGCAGCTTAGCTAAGGGGCCGGCTTCCTCCTACGAGCAGTACTTC. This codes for CASSLAKGPASSYEQYF. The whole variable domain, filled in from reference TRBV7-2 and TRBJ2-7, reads GAGVSQSPSNKVTEKGKDVELRCDPISGHTALYWYRQSLGQGLEFLIYFQGNSAPDKSGLPSDRFSAERTGGSVSTLTIQRTQQEDSAVYLCASSLAKGPASSYEQYFGPGTRLTVT.